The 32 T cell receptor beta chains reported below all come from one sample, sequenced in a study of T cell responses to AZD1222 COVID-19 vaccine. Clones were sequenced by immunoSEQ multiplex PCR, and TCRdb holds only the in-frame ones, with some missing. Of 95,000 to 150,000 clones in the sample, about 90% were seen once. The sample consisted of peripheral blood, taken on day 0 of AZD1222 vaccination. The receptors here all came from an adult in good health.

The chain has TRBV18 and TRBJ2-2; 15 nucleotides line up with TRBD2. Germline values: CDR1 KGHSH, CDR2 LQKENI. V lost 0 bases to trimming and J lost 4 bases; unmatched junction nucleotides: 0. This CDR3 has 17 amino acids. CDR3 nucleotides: TGTGCCAGCTCACCACCGGGACTAGCGGGAGGCACCGGGGAGCTGTTTTTT. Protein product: CASSPPGLAGGTGELFF.

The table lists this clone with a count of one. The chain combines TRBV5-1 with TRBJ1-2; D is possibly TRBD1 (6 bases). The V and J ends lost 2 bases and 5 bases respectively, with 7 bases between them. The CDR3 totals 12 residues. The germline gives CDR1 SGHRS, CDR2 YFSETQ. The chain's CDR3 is CASSLQGYGYTF. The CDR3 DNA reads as TGCGCCAGCAGCTTACAGGGTTATGGCTACACCTTC.

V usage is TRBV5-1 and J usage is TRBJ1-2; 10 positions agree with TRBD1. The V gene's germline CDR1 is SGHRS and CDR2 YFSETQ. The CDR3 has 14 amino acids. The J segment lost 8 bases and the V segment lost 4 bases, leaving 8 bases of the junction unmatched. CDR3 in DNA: TGCGCCAGCAGCCCCGGACAGGGGGGTGGCGGCTACACCTTC. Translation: CASSPGQGGGGYTF.

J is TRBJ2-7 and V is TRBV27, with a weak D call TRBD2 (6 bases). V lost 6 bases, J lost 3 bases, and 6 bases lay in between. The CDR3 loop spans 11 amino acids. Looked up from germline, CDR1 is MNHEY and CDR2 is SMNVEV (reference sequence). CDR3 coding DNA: TGTGCCAGCAGGGGACTCTACGAGCAGTACTTC. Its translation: CASRGLYEQYF.

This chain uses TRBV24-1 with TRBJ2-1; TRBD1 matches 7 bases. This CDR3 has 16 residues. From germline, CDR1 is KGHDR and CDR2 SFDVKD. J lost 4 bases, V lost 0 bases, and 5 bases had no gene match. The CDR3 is CATSDLSGGAYNEQFF. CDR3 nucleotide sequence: TGTGCCACCAGTGATTTGTCAGGGGGAGCGTACAATGAGCAGTTCTTC.

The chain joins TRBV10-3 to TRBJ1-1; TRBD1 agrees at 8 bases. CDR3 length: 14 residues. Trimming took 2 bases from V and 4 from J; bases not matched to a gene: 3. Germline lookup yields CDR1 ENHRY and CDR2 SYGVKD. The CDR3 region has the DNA TGTGCCATCAGTGAGAGCGGGACAGGCACTGAAGCTTTCTTT. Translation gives CAISESGTGTEAFF.

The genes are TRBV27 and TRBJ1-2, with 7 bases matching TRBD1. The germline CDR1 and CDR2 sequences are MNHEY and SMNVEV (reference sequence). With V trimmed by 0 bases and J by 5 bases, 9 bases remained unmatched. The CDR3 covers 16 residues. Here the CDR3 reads CASSLSGQSKRYGYTF. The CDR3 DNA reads TGTGCCAGCAGTTTATCGGGACAGAGTAAGAGATATGGCTACACCTTC.

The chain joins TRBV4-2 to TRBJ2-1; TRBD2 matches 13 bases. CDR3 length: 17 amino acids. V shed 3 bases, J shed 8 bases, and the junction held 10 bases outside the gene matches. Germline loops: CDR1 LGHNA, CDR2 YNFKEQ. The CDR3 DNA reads TGTGCCAGCAGCCACACTAGCGGGGGGGCCTCTCTCTATGAGCAGTTCTTC. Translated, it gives CASSHTSGGASLYEQFF.

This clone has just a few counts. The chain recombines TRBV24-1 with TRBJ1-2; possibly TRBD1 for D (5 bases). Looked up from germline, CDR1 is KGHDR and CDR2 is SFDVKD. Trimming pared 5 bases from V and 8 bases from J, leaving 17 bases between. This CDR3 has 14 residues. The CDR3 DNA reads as TGTGCCACCAGTGCCTATCAGGGCTCGGGCGGCTACACCTTC. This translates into CATSAYQGSGGYTF.

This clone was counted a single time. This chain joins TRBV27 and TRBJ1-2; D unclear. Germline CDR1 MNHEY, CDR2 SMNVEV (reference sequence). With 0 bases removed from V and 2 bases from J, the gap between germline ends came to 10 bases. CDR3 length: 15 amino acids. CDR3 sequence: CASSLSVEVNYGYTF. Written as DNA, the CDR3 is TGTGCCAGCAGTTTATCGGTCGAAGTCAACTATGGCTACACCTTC.

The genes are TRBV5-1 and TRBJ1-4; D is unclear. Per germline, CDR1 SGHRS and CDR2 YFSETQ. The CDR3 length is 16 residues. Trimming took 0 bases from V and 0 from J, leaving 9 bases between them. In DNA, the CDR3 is TGCGCCAGCAGCTTGGACGGGATTGCAACTAATGAAAAACTGTTTTTT. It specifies CASSLDGIATNEKLFF.

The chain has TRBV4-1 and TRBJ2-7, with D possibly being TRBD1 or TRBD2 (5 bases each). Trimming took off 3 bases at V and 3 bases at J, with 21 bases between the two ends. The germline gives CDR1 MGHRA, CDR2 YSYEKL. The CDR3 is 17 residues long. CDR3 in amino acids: CASSQDQGVAEGYEQYF. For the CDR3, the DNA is TGCGCCAGCAGCCAGGACCAGGGAGTAGCTGAAGGCTACGAGCAGTACTTC.

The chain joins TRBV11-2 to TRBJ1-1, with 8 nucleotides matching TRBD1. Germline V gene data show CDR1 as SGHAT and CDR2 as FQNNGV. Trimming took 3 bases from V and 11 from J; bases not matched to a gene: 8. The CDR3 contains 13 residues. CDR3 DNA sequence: TGTGCCAGCAGCTTGGGGATTGACAGGGGCGCTTTCTTT. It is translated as CASSLGIDRGAFF. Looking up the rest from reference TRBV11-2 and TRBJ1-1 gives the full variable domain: EAGVAQSPRYKIIEKRQSVAFWCNPISGHATLYWYQQILGQGPKLLIQFQNNGVVDDSQLPKDRFSAERLKGVDSTLKIQPAKLEDSAVYLCASSLGIDRGAFFGQGTRLTVV.

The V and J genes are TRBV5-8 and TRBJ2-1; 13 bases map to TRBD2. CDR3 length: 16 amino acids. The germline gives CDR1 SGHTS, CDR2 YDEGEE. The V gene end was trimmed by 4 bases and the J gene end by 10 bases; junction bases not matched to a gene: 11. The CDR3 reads CASSPGTSGAEGEQFF. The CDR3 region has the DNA TGTGCCAGCAGCCCTGGGACTAGCGGGGCCGAGGGGGAGCAGTTCTTC.

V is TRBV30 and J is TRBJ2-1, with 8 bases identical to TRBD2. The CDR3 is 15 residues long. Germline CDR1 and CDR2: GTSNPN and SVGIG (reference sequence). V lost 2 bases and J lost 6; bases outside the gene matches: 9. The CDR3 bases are TGTGCCTGGAGTTCGGGAGGGGGGGCAATCAATGAGCAGTTCTTC. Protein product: CAWSSGGGAINEQFF.

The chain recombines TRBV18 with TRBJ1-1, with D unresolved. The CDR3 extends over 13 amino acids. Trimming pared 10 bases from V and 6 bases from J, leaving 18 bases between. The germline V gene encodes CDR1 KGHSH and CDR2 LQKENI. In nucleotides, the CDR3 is TGTGCCACTAATCAGGTGGCAGACGCTGAAGCTTTCTTT. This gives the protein CATNQVADAEAFF. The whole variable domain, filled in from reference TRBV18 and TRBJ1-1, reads NAGVMQNPRHLVRRRGQEARLRCSPMKGHSHVYWYRQLPEEGLKFMVYLQKENIIDESGMPKERFSAEFPKEGPSILRIQQVVRGDSAAYFCATNQVADAEAFFGQGTRLTVV.

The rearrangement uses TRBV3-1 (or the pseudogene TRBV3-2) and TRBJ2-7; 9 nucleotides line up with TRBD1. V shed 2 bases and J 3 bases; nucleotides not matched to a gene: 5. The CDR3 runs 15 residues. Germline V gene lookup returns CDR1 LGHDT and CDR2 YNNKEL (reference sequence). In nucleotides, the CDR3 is TGTGCCAGCAGCCAACTGCCGGGACAGGGCTACGAGCAGTACTTC. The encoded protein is CASSQLPGQGYEQYF.

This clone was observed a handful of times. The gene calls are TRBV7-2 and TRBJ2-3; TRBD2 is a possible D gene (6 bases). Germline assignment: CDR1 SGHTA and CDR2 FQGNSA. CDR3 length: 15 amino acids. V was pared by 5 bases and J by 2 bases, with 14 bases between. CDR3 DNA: TGTGCCAGCAGCCCTACCGGGGGAGTCACAGATACGCAGTATTTT. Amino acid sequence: CASSPTGGVTDTQYF.

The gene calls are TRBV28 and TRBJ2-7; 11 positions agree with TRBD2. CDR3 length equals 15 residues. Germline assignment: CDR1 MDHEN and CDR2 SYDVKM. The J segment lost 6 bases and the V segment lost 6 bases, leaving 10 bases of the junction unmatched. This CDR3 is CASRTQLAGVFEQYF. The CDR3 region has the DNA TGTGCCAGCAGGACTCAACTAGCGGGAGTTTTCGAGCAGTACTTC.

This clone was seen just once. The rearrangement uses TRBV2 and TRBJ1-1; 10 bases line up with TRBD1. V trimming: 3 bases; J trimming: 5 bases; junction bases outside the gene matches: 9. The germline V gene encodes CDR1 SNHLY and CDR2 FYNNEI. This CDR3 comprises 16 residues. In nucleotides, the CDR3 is TGTGCCAGCAGTGATTTAGGGACAGGGGTGGGGACTGAAGCTTTCTTT. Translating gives CASSDLGTGVGTEAFF.

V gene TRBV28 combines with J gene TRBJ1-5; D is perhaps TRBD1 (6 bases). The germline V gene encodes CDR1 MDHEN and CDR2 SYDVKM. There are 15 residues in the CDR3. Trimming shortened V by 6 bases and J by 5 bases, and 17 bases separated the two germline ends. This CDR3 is CASRSTGGKYQPQHF. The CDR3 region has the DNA TGTGCCAGCAGGTCGACAGGTGGAAAATATCAGCCCCAGCATTTT.

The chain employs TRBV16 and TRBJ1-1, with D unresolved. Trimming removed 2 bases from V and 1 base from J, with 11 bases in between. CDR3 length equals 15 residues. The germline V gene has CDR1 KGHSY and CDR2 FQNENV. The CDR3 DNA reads TGTGCCAGCAGCCAAGGTACAGCTCAGAACACTGAAGCTTTCTTT. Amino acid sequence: CASSQGTAQNTEAFF.

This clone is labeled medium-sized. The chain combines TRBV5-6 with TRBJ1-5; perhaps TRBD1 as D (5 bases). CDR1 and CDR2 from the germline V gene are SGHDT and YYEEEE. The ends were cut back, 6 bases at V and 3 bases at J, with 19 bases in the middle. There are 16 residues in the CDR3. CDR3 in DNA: TGTGCCAGCACCCTGGGGGGAGACTTCCTCAATCAGCCCCAGCATTTT. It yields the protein CASTLGGDFLNQPQHF.

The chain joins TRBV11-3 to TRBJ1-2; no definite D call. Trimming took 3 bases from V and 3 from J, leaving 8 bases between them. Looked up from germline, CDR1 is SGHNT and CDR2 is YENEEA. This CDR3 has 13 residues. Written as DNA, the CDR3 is TGTGCCAGCAGCTTTAGTATGGACTATGGCTACACCTTC. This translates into CASSFSMDYGYTF.

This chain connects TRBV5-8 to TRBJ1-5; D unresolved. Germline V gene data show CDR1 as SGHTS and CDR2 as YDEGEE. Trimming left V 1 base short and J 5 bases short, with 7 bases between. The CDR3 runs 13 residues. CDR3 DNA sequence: TGTGCCAGCAGCTTGTTGGAGGATCAGCCCCAGCATTTT. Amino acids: CASSLLEDQPQHF.

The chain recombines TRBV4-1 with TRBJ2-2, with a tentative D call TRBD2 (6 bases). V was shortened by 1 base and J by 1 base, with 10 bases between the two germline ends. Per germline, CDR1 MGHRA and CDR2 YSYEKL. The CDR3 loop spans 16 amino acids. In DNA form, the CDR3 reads TGCGCCAGCAGCCAAGTGCTAGCGAGGAACACCGGGGAGCTGTTTTTT. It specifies CASSQVLARNTGELFF.

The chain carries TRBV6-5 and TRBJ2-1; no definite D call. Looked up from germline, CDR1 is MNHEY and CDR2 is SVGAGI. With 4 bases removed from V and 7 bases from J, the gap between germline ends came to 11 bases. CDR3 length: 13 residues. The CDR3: CASSWMDGNEQFF. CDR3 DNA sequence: TGTGCCAGCAGTTGGATGGACGGAAATGAGCAGTTCTTC.

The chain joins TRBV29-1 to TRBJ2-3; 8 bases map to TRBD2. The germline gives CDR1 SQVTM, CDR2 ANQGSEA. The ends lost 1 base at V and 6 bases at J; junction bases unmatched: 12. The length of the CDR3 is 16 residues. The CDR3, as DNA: TGCAGCGTTGAAGTGCGTAGCGGGGTACCCACGGATACGCAGTATTTT. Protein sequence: CSVEVRSGVPTDTQYF.

CDR3 DNA sequence: TGTGCCAGCTCATCGTCACACGAGCAGTACTTC. Its translation is CASSSSHEQYF. The rearrangement links TRBV18 to TRBJ2-7; the D is unclear. The length of the CDR3 is 11 residues. From germline, CDR1 is KGHSH and CDR2 LQKENI. The germline V and J ends were trimmed by 5 bases and 5 bases, with 7 bases remaining between them.

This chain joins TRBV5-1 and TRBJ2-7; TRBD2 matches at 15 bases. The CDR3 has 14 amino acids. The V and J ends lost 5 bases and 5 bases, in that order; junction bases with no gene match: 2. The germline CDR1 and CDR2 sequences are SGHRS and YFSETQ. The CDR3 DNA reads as TGCGCCAGCAGTGGGACTAGCGGGGGGCACGAGCAGTACTTC. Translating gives CASSGTSGGHEQYF.

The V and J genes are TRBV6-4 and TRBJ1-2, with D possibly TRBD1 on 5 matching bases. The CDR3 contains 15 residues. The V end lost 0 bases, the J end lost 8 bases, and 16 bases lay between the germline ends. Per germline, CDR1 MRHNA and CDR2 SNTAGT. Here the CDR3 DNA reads TGTGCCAGCAGTGACTCGGTCAGGGCGTCGGGGGGCTACACCTTC. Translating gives CASSDSVRASGGYTF.

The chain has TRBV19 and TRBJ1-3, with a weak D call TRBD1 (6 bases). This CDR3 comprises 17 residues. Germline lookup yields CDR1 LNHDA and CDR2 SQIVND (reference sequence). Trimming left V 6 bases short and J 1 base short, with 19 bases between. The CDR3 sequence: CASSLGGWGASGNTIYF. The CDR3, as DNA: TGTGCCAGTAGCTTAGGGGGATGGGGGGCATCTGGAAACACCATATATTTT. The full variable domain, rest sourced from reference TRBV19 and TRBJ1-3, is DGGITQSPKYLFRKEGQNVTLSCEQNLNHDAMYWYRQDPGQGLRLIYYSQIVNDFQKGDIAEGYSVSREKKESFPLTVTSAQKNPTAFYLCASSLGGWGASGNTIYFGEGSWLTVV.